These 3 T cell receptor beta chains share one sample of origin, sequenced in a study of vaccination and CD4 T cells after COVID-19. Sequencing of the DNA from cultured CD4+ T cells was carried out with the Oncomine TCR Beta short-read assay. TCRdb reanalysed the PCR reads using MiXCR and keeps one entry per CDR3 protein. The sample has approximately 15,000 distinct CDR3 sequences, 21% seen once; the top ten hold around 12%. What these receptors recognize is not known. This sample's treatment: approximately 11-day PBMC culture with coronavirus spike peptide pools or control peptides (ViraFEST assay). The sequences come from CD4+ T cells from blood, cultured in vitro, collected before SARS-CoV-2 vaccination. These TCRs come from a human donor who received a COVID-19 vaccine.

This clonotype showed up just a few times. The V gene is TRBV5-4, the J gene TRBJ2-3; possibly TRBD1 or TRBD2 for D (5 bases each). Trimming left V 4 bases short and J 7 bases short, with 19 bases between. CDR1 SGHNT and CDR2 YYREEE come from the germline V gene (reference sequence). There are 15 residues in the CDR3. This CDR3 reads CASSNRDGYINTQYF. CDR3 sequence (DNA): TGTGCCAGCAGCAACCGGGACGGGTACATTAATACGCAGTATTTT.

This clonotype has just a few counts. V and J are TRBV30 and TRBJ2-7; D is possibly TRBD1 or TRBD2 (5 bases each). This CDR3 contains 14 residues. CDR1 is GTSNPN and CDR2 is SVGIG in the germline V gene (reference sequence). With 3 bases removed from V and 2 bases from J, the gap between germline ends came to 14 bases. The CDR3 nucleotides read TGTGCCTGGAGCCCGGGACCGACAACCTACGAGCAGTACTTC. Its protein is CAWSPGPTTYEQYF.

This clonotype was seen a handful of times. The rearrangement uses TRBV2 and TRBJ2-1; D unclear. The ends were cut back, 6 bases at V and 4 bases at J, with 10 bases in the middle. Looked up from germline, CDR1 is SNHLY and CDR2 is FYNNEI. The CDR3 consists of 13 residues. The CDR3 region has the DNA TGTGCCAGCAGCCTAGGACGGTACAATGAGCAGTTCTTC. Its protein is CASSLGRYNEQFF.